This T cell receptor beta chain came from a study of blood T cell repertoires in COVID-19 (dated by TCRdb to the early 2020s). With respect to the entire study: The collaborator samples originated in the United States, Italy and Spain and spanned the acute and convalescent phases of COVID-19. The material from the prospective study consisted of cDNA or gDNA derived from T cells, B-cell-depleted T cells, or PBMCs. Subjects who had been exposed to COVID-19, were actively infected with it, or had recovered from it provided the deeply sampled blood TCRbeta repertoires that made up the dataset. A freely available public database, intended as a resource for researchers studying the immune response to SARS-CoV-2, is where the repertoires were released. Samples were obtained from the ongoing ImmuneRACE study (first 160 participants) and from some 1,300 subjects provided by 6 global collaborators. A de-identified subject ID, COVID-19 status, age in years and sex were almost always included in the sample metadata. Where HLA class I and class II types were available, the types were taken from metadata supplied by the sample provider, not from assay-based typing. Results and caveats for the whole study, not just this receptor: The quantity of clinical and demographic metadata differed by source and by participant and was supplied without curation.

Collaborating institutions collected whole blood in K2EDTA tubes following their own protocols. For TCRbeta analysis, collaborators shipped samples as frozen whole blood, isolated PBMCs, or DNA extracted from either of those sample types. A word on this clone: This receptor's antigen is unknown. Qualities for individual bases were not recorded, and no much larger clone is one base off.

The immunoSEQ Assay, a bias-controlled multiplex PCR, was used to amplify TCRbeta CDR3 regions from genomic DNA. The original methods were these. The number of nucleated cells in each sample was estimated from the amplification of reference gene primers within the assay. To quantify the absolute abundance of each unique TCRbeta CDR3 rearrangement, sequence reads were collapsed and filtered. Productive Simpson clonality was computed per sample as the square root of Simpson's diversity index over productive rearrangements. TCRdb carries this immuneACCESS record with in-frame sequences only. Its versions omit some clonotypes, under half of them owing to an unresolved V gene in the studies checked, with the rest unexplained. The V and J calls and clone size were taken over from that table, and D and trimming were inferred from the DNA. The sample records some 370,000 clones, roughly 90% of which are singletons. 0.95% to 1.5% of the sample goes to the ten largest clones.

The sample comprised peripheral blood. The TCR sequence derives from a man between 40 and 49 years old with acute or convalescent COVID-19.

The nucleotides are TGTGCCAGCAGTTCGCCGGGACAGGGGCTTGATGAGCAGTTCTTC. Its coded protein is CASSSPGQGLDEQFF. Here the chain combines TRBV27 and TRBJ2-1; 10 of the junction bases match TRBD1. Via the germline V gene (reference sequence), CDR1 is MNHEY and CDR2 SMNVEV. V lost 4 bases and J lost 8 bases, and the count of bases not matched to a germline gene is 8. The CDR3 runs 15 residues from the cysteine to the phenylalanine. Only the CDR3 region is kept as DNA, spanning 45 bases read in frame from base 1.